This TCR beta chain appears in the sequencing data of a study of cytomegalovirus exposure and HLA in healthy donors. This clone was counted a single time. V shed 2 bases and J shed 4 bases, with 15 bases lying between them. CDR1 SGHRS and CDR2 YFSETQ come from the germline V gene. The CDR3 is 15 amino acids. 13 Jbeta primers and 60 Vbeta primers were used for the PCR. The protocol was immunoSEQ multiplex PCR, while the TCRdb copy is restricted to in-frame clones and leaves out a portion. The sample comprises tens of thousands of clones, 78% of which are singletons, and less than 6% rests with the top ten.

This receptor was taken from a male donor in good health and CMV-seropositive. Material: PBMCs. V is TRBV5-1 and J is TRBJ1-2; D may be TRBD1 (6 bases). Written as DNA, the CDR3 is TGCGCCAGCAGCTTTTCGGGGGGCAGACCCTATGGCTACACCTTC. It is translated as CASSFSGGRPYGYTF.